A selection of T cell receptor beta chains follows, all from one sample in a study of T-cell memory formation after mild COVID-19. TCRdb analysed the 5' RACE reads with MiXCR anew, one entry per CDR3 protein. In the table there are some 350,000 distinct CDR3 sequences, more than 15% of which are singletons. The sequenced sample was PBMCs or a T cell subset sorted from them (not recorded which). The source of these receptors is a man between 18 and 35 years old who had mild COVID-19 (a few samples of this study predate the infection). Cell type and time point are not known. Each CDR3 is given with its conserved first and last residue. D genes are given only for firm matches. A row's size may be missing; if present it is once, few, many or a size class.

TRBD2	TRBV27	.	TRBJ2-2	CARITSGGGELFF	TGTGCCCGGATCACTAGCGGAGGCGGGGAGCTGTTTTTT
.	TRBV6-5	.	TRBJ2-3	CASSYSSGPITDTQYF	TGTGCCAGCAGTTACTCATCGGGGCCGATTACAGATACGCAGTATTTT
TRBD2	TRBV12-5	.	TRBJ2-2	CASGALAGGRNTGELFF	TGTGCTAGTGGCGCCCTAGCGGGGGGGCGGAACACCGGGGAGCTGTTTTTT
.	TRBV12-3/TRBV12-4	.	TRBJ1-6	CASSLSQTGSPLHF	TGTGCCAGCAGTTTGAGCCAAACCGGTTCACCCCTCCACTTT
.	TRBV5-1	few	TRBJ1-1	CASSLGQGSEAFF	TGCGCCAGCAGCTTGGGGCAGGGCAGTGAAGCTTTCTTT
.	TRBV20-1	few	TRBJ1-2	CSARWSYGYTF	TGCAGTGCTAGGTGGAGTTATGGCTACACCTTC
.	TRBV6-5	few	TRBJ1-1	CASSYSGGFRDTEAFF	TGTGCCAGCAGTTACTCCGGGGGGTTTAGGGACACTGAAGCTTTCTTT
.	TRBV6-2/TRBV6-3	.	TRBJ2-3	CASSSAGTDTQYF	TGTGCCAGCAGTTCGGCGGGCACAGATACGCAGTATTTT
.	TRBV6-5	.	TRBJ1-4	CASSNGGKLFF	TGTGCCAGCAGTAACGGAGGAAAACTGTTTTTT
.	TRBV5-8	few	TRBJ1-5	CASSLQGESGQPQHF	TGTGCCAGCAGCTTGCAGGGAGAGAGCGGTCAGCCCCAGCATTTT
.	TRBV7-2	few	TRBJ2-3	CASSPTSETDTQYF	TGTGCCAGCAGCCCCACCAGCGAAACAGATACGCAGTATTTT
.	TRBV27	.	TRBJ2-7	CASSRHARYEQYF	TGTGCCAGCAGTCGACATGCCCGCTACGAGCAGTACTTC
TRBD2	TRBV19	few	TRBJ2-1	CASRGTSGGRGEQFF	TGTGCCAGCCGAGGGACTAGCGGGGGCCGGGGTGAGCAGTTCTTC
TRBD2	TRBV10-2	few	TRBJ2-2	CASRGLASSGELFF	TGCGCCAGCAGAGGACTAGCGTCTTCCGGGGAGCTGTTTTTT
TRBD1	TRBV6-6	.	TRBJ1-5	CASSYYRQGWQPQHF	TGTGCCAGCAGTTACTATAGACAGGGTTGGCAGCCCCAGCATTTT
.	TRBV11-2	few	TRBJ1-1	CASSLMWGAEAFF	TGTGCCAGCAGCTTAATGTGGGGGGCTGAAGCTTTCTTT
.	TRBV5-1	many	TRBJ2-5	CASSRSPGVQETQYF	TGCGCCAGCTCTCGCAGCCCAGGGGTTCAGGAGACCCAGTACTTC
.	TRBV7-2	few	TRBJ2-7	CASSKGTEAYEQYF	TGTGCCAGCAGCAAAGGGACGGAAGCCTACGAGCAGTACTTC
.	TRBV19	few	TRBJ2-1	CASSMLAGAHEQFF	TGTGCCAGTAGTATGTTAGCCGGGGCCCATGAGCAGTTCTTC
.	TRBV6-2/TRBV6-3	few	TRBJ2-7	CASSYPQTGSHEQYF	TGTGCCAGCAGTTACCCGCAAACAGGGAGCCACGAGCAGTACTTC
.	TRBV7-2	.	TRBJ2-3	CASSSLGLSRDTQYF	TGTGCCAGCAGCTCCCTAGGACTAAGTCGAGATACGCAGTATTTT
TRBD1	TRBV28	few	TRBJ1-1	CASSSLTGGNTEAFF	TGTGCCAGCAGTTCATTGACAGGGGGGAACACTGAAGCTTTCTTT